These T cell receptor beta chains were read from a single sample in a study of siplizumab effects on memory and regulatory T cells. The protocol was immunoSEQ multiplex PCR, while the TCRdb copy is restricted to in-frame clones and leaves out a portion. The sample shows about 50,000 clones, 95% to 97% of them seen only once. Material: naive CD4+ T cells sorted from blood. The receptor source for this set is a human donor in good health. Each CDR3 is given with its conserved first and last residue. The D gene is left open where the match is weak. Clone size is not always given. Where it is, it says once, few, many or a class for expanded clones.

len: 17
d_gene: TRBD1
abundance: NA
v_gene: TRBV28
j_gene: TRBJ2-6
CDR3aa: CASSLGGQAYGANVLTF
CDR3nt: TGTGCCAGCAGTTTGGGGGGACAGGCCTATGGGGCCAACGTCCTGACTTTC

len: 12
d_gene: NA
abundance: NA
v_gene: TRBV7-2
j_gene: TRBJ2-4
CDR3aa: CASSPAGNIQYF
CDR3nt: TGTGCCAGCAGCCCCGCGGGAAACATTCAGTACTTC

len: 15
d_gene: NA
abundance: once
v_gene: TRBV7-2
j_gene: TRBJ2-7
CDR3aa: CASSYVWGDPKEQYF
CDR3nt: TGTGCCAGCAGCTACGTGTGGGGGGACCCAAAGGAGCAGTACTTC

len: 13
d_gene: NA
abundance: NA
v_gene: TRBV7-3
j_gene: TRBJ2-1
CDR3aa: CASSWGIGNEQFF
CDR3nt: TGTGCCAGCAGCTGGGGGATAGGTAATGAGCAGTTCTTC

len: 16
d_gene: TRBD2
abundance: NA
v_gene: TRBV4-1
j_gene: TRBJ2-7
CDR3aa: CASYSGLAGGFHEQYF
CDR3nt: TGCGCCAGCTACTCCGGACTAGCGGGAGGTTTCCACGAGCAGTACTTC

len: 14
d_gene: TRBD1
abundance: NA
v_gene: TRBV13
j_gene: TRBJ2-7
CDR3aa: CASRRGQGKDEQYF
CDR3nt: TGTGCCAGCAGACGAGGACAGGGGAAGGACGAGCAGTACTTC

len: 16
d_gene: NA
abundance: NA
v_gene: TRBV28
j_gene: TRBJ1-5
CDR3aa: CASSMAGHIPNQPQHF
CDR3nt: TGTGCCAGCAGTATGGCCGGCCACATCCCTAATCAGCCCCAGCATTTT

len: 13
d_gene: NA
abundance: NA
v_gene: TRBV5-1
j_gene: TRBJ2-7
CDR3aa: CASSYGTYYEQYF
CDR3nt: TGCGCCAGCAGCTACGGGACTTACTACGAGCAGTACTTC

len: 14
d_gene: TRBD1
abundance: NA
v_gene: TRBV7-2
j_gene: TRBJ1-1
CDR3aa: CASSSGQGNTEAFF
CDR3nt: TGTGCCAGCAGCTCGGGACAGGGGAACACTGAAGCTTTCTTT

len: 11
d_gene: NA
abundance: once
v_gene: TRBV6-5
j_gene: TRBJ1-1
CDR3aa: CASSRDTEAFF
CDR3nt: TGTGCCAGCAGTAGGGACACTGAAGCTTTCTTT

len: 10
d_gene: NA
abundance: NA
v_gene: TRBV7-9
j_gene: TRBJ1-2
CDR3aa: CATFDYGYTF
CDR3nt: TGTGCCACTTTTGACTATGGCTACACCTTC

len: 13
d_gene: NA
abundance: NA
v_gene: TRBV10-3
j_gene: TRBJ1-5
CDR3aa: CAISERINQPQHF
CDR3nt: TGTGCCATCAGTGAAAGAATAAATCAGCCCCAGCATTTT

len: 13
d_gene: NA
abundance: NA
v_gene: TRBV18
j_gene: TRBJ1-1
CDR3aa: CASSLRDGVEAFF
CDR3nt: TGTGCCAGCTCACTAAGGGACGGAGTTGAAGCTTTCTTT

len: 14
d_gene: NA
abundance: NA
v_gene: TRBV11-3
j_gene: TRBJ2-1
CDR3aa: CASSLDRRGNEQFF
CDR3nt: TGTGCCAGCAGCTTAGACAGGCGGGGCAATGAGCAGTTCTTC

len: 15
d_gene: TRBD2
abundance: NA
v_gene: TRBV5-6
j_gene: TRBJ2-2
CDR3aa: CASSLGGGHTGELFF
CDR3nt: TGTGCCAGCAGCTTGGGCGGGGGGCACACCGGGGAGCTGTTTTTT

len: 15
d_gene: NA
abundance: NA
v_gene: TRBV6-1
j_gene: TRBJ2-5
CDR3aa: CASSRRAGNQETQYF
CDR3nt: TGTGCCAGCAGCCGCCGGGCGGGGAACCAAGAGACCCAGTACTTC

len: 17
d_gene: TRBD2
abundance: NA
v_gene: TRBV7-9
j_gene: TRBJ2-2
CDR3aa: CASSSGLAGGNTGELFF
CDR3nt: TGTGCCAGCAGCTCTGGACTAGCGGGAGGGAACACCGGGGAGCTGTTTTTT

len: 15
d_gene: NA
abundance: NA
v_gene: TRBV29-1
j_gene: TRBJ2-3
CDR3aa: CSVERGAPLTDTQYF
CDR3nt: TGCAGCGTTGAAAGGGGGGCCCCTCTCACAGATACGCAGTATTTT

len: 14
d_gene: NA
abundance: NA
v_gene: TRBV7-2
j_gene: TRBJ2-2
CDR3aa: CASSLIPNTGELFF
CDR3nt: TGTGCCAGCAGCTTAATCCCGAACACCGGGGAGCTGTTTTTT

len: 15
d_gene: NA
abundance: NA
v_gene: TRBV6-5
j_gene: TRBJ2-7
CDR3aa: CASSSPRGPGYEQYF
CDR3nt: TGTGCCAGCAGTTCTCCACGGGGCCCGGGGTACGAGCAGTACTTC

len: 15
d_gene: TRBD2
abundance: NA
v_gene: TRBV10-3
j_gene: TRBJ2-5
CDR3aa: CAIATSGTTGETQYF
CDR3nt: TGTGCCATAGCTACTAGCGGGACGACGGGGGAGACCCAGTACTTC

len: 14
d_gene: TRBD1
abundance: NA
v_gene: TRBV29-1
j_gene: TRBJ2-3
CDR3aa: CSVAAGGFTDTQYF
CDR3nt: TGCAGCGTGGCTGCAGGGGGTTTCACAGATACGCAGTATTTT

len: 18
d_gene: TRBD2
abundance: once
v_gene: TRBV12-5
j_gene: TRBJ2-3
CDR3aa: CASALGGVGTSGRDTQYF
CDR3nt: TGTGCTAGTGCCTTGGGGGGGGTAGGGACTAGCGGGAGAGATACGCAGTATTTT

len: 16
d_gene: NA
abundance: NA
v_gene: TRBV5-4
j_gene: TRBJ2-2
CDR3aa: CASSQSPGQNTGELFF
CDR3nt: TGTGCCAGCAGCCAAAGCCCGGGACAGAACACCGGGGAGCTGTTTTTT

len: 15
d_gene: TRBD1
abundance: NA
v_gene: TRBV5-1
j_gene: TRBJ1-6
CDR3aa: CASSATQGADSPLHF
CDR3nt: TGCGCCAGCAGCGCCACACAGGGGGCGGATTCACCCCTCCACTTT

len: 13
d_gene: NA
abundance: NA
v_gene: TRBV6-5
j_gene: TRBJ2-3
CDR3aa: CASKRGSTDTQYF
CDR3nt: TGTGCCAGCAAGAGGGGCAGCACAGATACGCAGTATTTT

len: 18
d_gene: NA
abundance: NA
v_gene: TRBV12-2
j_gene: TRBJ2-7
CDR3aa: CASRQPGLAGGLPGEQYF
CDR3nt: TGTGCAAGTCGTCAACCGGGACTAGCGGGAGGGCTGCCGGGAGAGCAGTACTTC

len: 15
d_gene: NA
abundance: NA
v_gene: TRBV28
j_gene: TRBJ2-5
CDR3aa: CASSPTLGGRETQYF
CDR3nt: TGTGCCAGCAGCCCTACCTTGGGGGGGCGAGAGACCCAGTACTTC

len: 14
d_gene: NA
abundance: NA
v_gene: TRBV11-3
j_gene: TRBJ1-5
CDR3aa: CASGPGGGNQPQHF
CDR3nt: TGTGCCAGCGGGCCAGGAGGAGGCAATCAGCCCCAGCATTTT

len: 15
d_gene: TRBD2
abundance: once
v_gene: TRBV7-9
j_gene: TRBJ2-7
CDR3aa: CASSLSWGGGYEQYF
CDR3nt: TGTGCCAGCAGCTTAAGTTGGGGCGGGGGCTACGAGCAGTACTTC

len: 15
d_gene: NA
abundance: NA
v_gene: TRBV5-6
j_gene: TRBJ2-3
CDR3aa: CASSAHRFITDTQYF
CDR3nt: TGTGCCAGCAGCGCCCACAGGTTCATCACAGATACGCAGTATTTT

len: 16
d_gene: NA
abundance: NA
v_gene: TRBV29-1
j_gene: TRBJ2-7
CDR3aa: CSVRGGRDESAYEQYF
CDR3nt: TGCAGCGTGAGGGGGGGCAGGGATGAATCAGCCTACGAGCAGTACTTC

len: 13
d_gene: NA
abundance: NA
v_gene: TRBV6-1
j_gene: TRBJ1-2
CDR3aa: CASRLDVVDGYTF
CDR3nt: TGTGCCAGCAGGTTAGATGTGGTAGATGGCTACACCTTC

len: 15
d_gene: TRBD2
abundance: NA
v_gene: TRBV10-3
j_gene: TRBJ2-3
CDR3aa: CATINSGSGADTQYF
CDR3nt: TGTGCCACCATAAATAGCGGGAGTGGGGCAGATACGCAGTATTTT

len: 12
d_gene: NA
abundance: NA
v_gene: TRBV18
j_gene: TRBJ2-5
CDR3aa: CASSPTGSDFYF
CDR3nt: TGTGCCAGCTCACCAACGGGCTCCGACTTCTACTTC

len: 15
d_gene: TRBD2
abundance: NA
v_gene: TRBV4-2
j_gene: TRBJ2-7
CDR3aa: CASSLSGRGSYEQYF
CDR3nt: TGTGCCAGCAGCCTCAGCGGGAGGGGGTCCTACGAGCAGTACTTC

len: 14
d_gene: NA
abundance: NA
v_gene: TRBV5-6
j_gene: TRBJ1-2
CDR3aa: CASSLVDRPYGYTF
CDR3nt: TGTGCCAGCAGCCTTGTTGACAGGCCATATGGCTACACCTTC

len: 15
d_gene: NA
abundance: NA
v_gene: TRBV6-6
j_gene: TRBJ1-5
CDR3aa: CASSSDRLSNQPQHF
CDR3nt: TGTGCCAGCAGTTCGGATCGTCTTAGCAATCAGCCCCAGCATTTT

len: 13
d_gene: NA
abundance: NA
v_gene: TRBV27
j_gene: TRBJ2-3
CDR3aa: CASSWSSTDTQYF
CDR3nt: TGTGCCAGCAGTTGGAGTAGCACAGATACGCAGTATTTT

len: 13
d_gene: NA
abundance: once
v_gene: TRBV19
j_gene: TRBJ2-3
CDR3aa: CASSIGGGDTQYF
CDR3nt: TGTGCCAGTAGTATAGGCGGTGGGGATACGCAGTATTTT

len: 14
d_gene: NA
abundance: NA
v_gene: TRBV6-5
j_gene: TRBJ2-1
CDR3aa: CATKGAGDHNEQFF
CDR3nt: TGTGCCACTAAGGGGGCGGGAGACCACAATGAGCAGTTCTTC

len: 16
d_gene: NA
abundance: NA
v_gene: TRBV5-1
j_gene: TRBJ1-4
CDR3aa: CASAGGPSTASEKLFF
CDR3nt: TGCGCCAGCGCCGGGGGACCTAGCACGGCTAGTGAAAAACTGTTTTTT

len: 17
d_gene: TRBD2
abundance: NA
v_gene: TRBV28
j_gene: TRBJ2-7
CDR3aa: CASSLGGLADSSYEQYF
CDR3nt: TGTGCCAGCAGTCTTGGTGGGCTAGCGGACTCCTCCTACGAGCAGTACTTC

len: 14
d_gene: TRBD2
abundance: NA
v_gene: TRBV19
j_gene: TRBJ2-7
CDR3aa: CASSRSGRGYEQYF
CDR3nt: TGTGCCAGTAGCAGAAGCGGGAGGGGGTACGAGCAGTACTTC

len: 17
d_gene: NA
abundance: NA
v_gene: TRBV5-1
j_gene: TRBJ2-7
CDR3aa: CASSFSRRGGSPYEQYF
CDR3nt: TGCGCCAGCAGCTTCTCCCGGAGGGGGGGATCCCCCTACGAGCAGTACTTC

len: 14
d_gene: TRBD1
abundance: NA
v_gene: TRBV30
j_gene: TRBJ1-6
CDR3aa: CAWKVRGGNSPLHF
CDR3nt: TGTGCCTGGAAAGTCAGGGGGGGTAATTCACCCCTCCACTTT